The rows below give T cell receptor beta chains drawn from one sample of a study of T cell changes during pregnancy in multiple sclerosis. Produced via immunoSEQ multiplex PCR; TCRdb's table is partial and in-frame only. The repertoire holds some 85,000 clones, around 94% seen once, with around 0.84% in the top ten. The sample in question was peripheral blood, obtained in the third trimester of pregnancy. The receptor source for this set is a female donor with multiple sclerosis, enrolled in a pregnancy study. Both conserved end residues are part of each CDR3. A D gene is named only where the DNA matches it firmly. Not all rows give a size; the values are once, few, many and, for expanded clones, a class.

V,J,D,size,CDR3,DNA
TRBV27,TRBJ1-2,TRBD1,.,CASSLSSDRGILYGYTF,TGTGCCAGCAGTTTATCGTCGGACAGGGGCATTCTTTATGGCTACACCTTC
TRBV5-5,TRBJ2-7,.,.,CASRITGYLHEQYF,TGTGCCAGCAGAATAACGGGGTATCTCCACGAGCAGTACTTC
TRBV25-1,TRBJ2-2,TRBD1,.,CASSGQGAGELFF,TGTGCCAGCAGTGGACAGGGGGCCGGGGAGCTGTTTTTT
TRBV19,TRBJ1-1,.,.,CASSIVGGGLDTEAFF,TGTGCCAGTAGTATAGTCGGGGGGGGGTTGGACACTGAAGCTTTCTTT
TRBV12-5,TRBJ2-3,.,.,CASGSSGGTDTQYF,TGTGCTAGTGGTTCCTCAGGGGGCACAGATACGCAGTATTTT
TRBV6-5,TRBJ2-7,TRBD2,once,CASSYSRLAGAEQYF,TGTGCCAGCAGTTACTCAAGGCTAGCGGGGGCTGAGCAGTACTTC
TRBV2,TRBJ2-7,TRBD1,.,CASSPTGVRSYEQYF,TGTGCCAGCAGTCCTACAGGGGTTCGGTCCTACGAGCAGTACTTC
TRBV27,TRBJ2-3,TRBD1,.,CASSSGTGVTDTQYF,TGTGCCAGCAGTTCTGGGACAGGAGTAACAGATACGCAGTATTTT
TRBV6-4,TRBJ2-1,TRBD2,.,CASSGGSYPYNEQFF,TGTGCCAGCAGTGGCGGGAGTTATCCCTACAATGAGCAGTTCTTC
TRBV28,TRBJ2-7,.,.,CASSSIPLGGHSYEQYF,TGTGCCAGCAGTTCAATCCCCTTGGGAGGCCACTCCTACGAGCAGTACTTC
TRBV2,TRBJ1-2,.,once,CASSGVQGDYGYTF,TGTGCCAGCAGTGGGGTGCAGGGCGACTATGGCTACACCTTC
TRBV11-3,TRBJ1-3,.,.,CASSSRPGLSIGNTIYF,TGTGCCAGCAGCTCGAGACCGGGACTCTCGATTGGAAACACCATATATTTT
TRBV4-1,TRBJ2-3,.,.,CASSIAGLTDTQYF,TGCGCCAGCAGCATCGCGGGGCTCACAGATACGCAGTATTTT
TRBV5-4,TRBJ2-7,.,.,CASSLALGNREQYF,TGTGCCAGCAGCTTGGCCCTCGGGAATAGGGAGCAGTACTTC
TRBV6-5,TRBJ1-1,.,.,CASSYTWTVSNTEAFF,TGTGCCAGCAGTTACACGTGGACAGTATCGAACACTGAAGCTTTCTTT
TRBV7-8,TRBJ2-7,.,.,CASSLGTTFYEQYF,TGTGCCAGCAGCTTAGGTACTACATTCTACGAGCAGTACTTC
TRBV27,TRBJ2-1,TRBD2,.,CASSLLGARSGSPNNEQFF,TGTGCCAGCAGTTTATTGGGGGCGCGGAGCGGGAGCCCGAACAATGAGCAGTTCTTC
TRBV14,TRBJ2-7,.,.,CASSQVASSYEQYF,TGTGCCAGCAGCCAAGTAGCGAGCTCCTACGAGCAGTACTTC
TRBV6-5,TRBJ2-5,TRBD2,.,CASSYSITSGAETQYF,TGTGCCAGCAGTTACTCGATTACTAGCGGGGCGGAGACCCAGTACTTC
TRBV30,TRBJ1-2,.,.,CAWSQVKRYTF,TGTGCCTGGAGCCAGGTGAAACGCTACACCTTC
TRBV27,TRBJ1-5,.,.,CASSLYDRNQPQHF,TGTGCCAGCAGTTTATATGACAGAAATCAGCCCCAGCATTTT
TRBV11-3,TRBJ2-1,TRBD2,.,CASSPAGVRYNEQFF,TGTGCCAGCAGCCCCGCGGGAGTACGGTACAATGAGCAGTTCTTC
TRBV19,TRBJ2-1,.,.,CASRGNAGSYNEQFF,TGTGCCAGTAGAGGTAATGCAGGGTCGTACAATGAGCAGTTCTTC
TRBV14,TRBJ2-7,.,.,CATPLFRQAPSYEQYF,TGTGCCACCCCCCTTTTTCGACAGGCCCCTTCCTACGAGCAGTACTTC
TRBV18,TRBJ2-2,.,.,CASSQGLPSNTGELFF,TGTGCCAGCTCACAGGGACTTCCTTCTAACACCGGGGAGCTGTTTTTT
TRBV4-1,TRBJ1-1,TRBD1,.,CASRRGTAVFQGEAFF,TGCGCCAGCAGGCGAGGGACAGCGGTATTTCAAGGGGAAGCTTTCTTT
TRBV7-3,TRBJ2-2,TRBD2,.,CASSLRGLAGRGPGELFF,TGTGCCAGCAGCTTAAGAGGACTAGCGGGAAGGGGGCCCGGGGAGCTGTTTTTT
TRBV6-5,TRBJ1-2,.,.,CASGPTLRRPESYTF,TGTGCCAGCGGCCCAACCTTGCGGAGGCCGGAAAGCTACACCTTC
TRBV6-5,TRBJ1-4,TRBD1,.,CASSSGTGVMEKLFF,TGTGCCAGCAGTTCCGGGACAGGCGTAATGGAAAAACTGTTTTTT
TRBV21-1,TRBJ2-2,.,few,CASRGLAGHTGELFF,TGTGCCAGCAGGGGACTAGCGGGACACACCGGGGAGCTGTTTTTT
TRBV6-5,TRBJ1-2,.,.,CASSYSTANYGYTF,TGTGCCAGCAGTTACTCGACAGCTAACTATGGCTACACCTTC
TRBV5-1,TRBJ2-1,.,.,CASSFGHEQFF,TGCGCCAGCAGCTTCGGTCATGAGCAGTTCTTC
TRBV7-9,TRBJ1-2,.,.,CASSGKTGNYGYTF,TGTGCCAGCAGCGGAAAAACAGGGAACTATGGCTACACCTTC
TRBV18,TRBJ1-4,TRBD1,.,CASSPPDGDREKLFF,TGTGCCAGCTCACCACCGGATGGGGACAGGGAAAAACTGTTTTTT
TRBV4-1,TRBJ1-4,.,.,CANSQLTRGANEKLFF,TGCGCCAACAGCCAGTTGACCAGGGGTGCTAATGAAAAACTGTTTTTT
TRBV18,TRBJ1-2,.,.,CASSPQESHYGYTF,TGTGCCAGCTCACCACAGGAGAGTCACTATGGCTACACCTTC
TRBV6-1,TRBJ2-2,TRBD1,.,CASSGQGDTGELFF,TGTGCCAGCAGTGGACAGGGGGACACCGGGGAGCTGTTTTTT
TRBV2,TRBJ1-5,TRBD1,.,CASSGQGLGNQPQHF,TGTGCCAGCTCGGGACAGGGGCTAGGGAATCAGCCCCAGCATTTT
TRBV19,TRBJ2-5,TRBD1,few,CASSGLGTVQETQYF,TGTGCCAGTAGTGGGCTCGGGACAGTCCAAGAGACCCAGTACTTC
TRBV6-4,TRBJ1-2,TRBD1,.,CASSDGRGATF,TGTGCCAGCAGTGACGGCAGGGGGGCCACCTTC
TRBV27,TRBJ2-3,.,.,CASSLQASTDTQYF,TGTGCCAGCAGTTTGCAGGCAAGCACAGATACGCAGTATTTT
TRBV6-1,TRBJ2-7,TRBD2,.,CASSVSGSFSYEQYF,TGTGCCAGCAGTGTTAGCGGGAGTTTCTCCTACGAGCAGTACTTC
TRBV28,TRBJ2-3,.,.,CASGDNTDTQYF,TGTGCCAGCGGGGACAACACAGATACGCAGTATTTT
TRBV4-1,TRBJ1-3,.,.,CASSQDERTASGNTIYF,TGCGCCAGCAGCCAAGATGAGAGGACTGCCTCTGGAAACACCATATATTTT
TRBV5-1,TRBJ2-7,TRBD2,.,CASSPRAGDFYEQYF,TGCGCCAGCAGCCCCCGAGCGGGGGATTTCTACGAGCAGTACTTC
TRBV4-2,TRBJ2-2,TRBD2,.,CASSPRAGGSDTGELFF,TGTGCCAGCAGCCCCCGCGCGGGGGGCTCGGACACCGGGGAGCTGTTTTTT
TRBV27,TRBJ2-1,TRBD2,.,CATRGWGGTANEQFF,TGTGCCACCCGAGGGTGGGGAGGGACCGCAAATGAGCAGTTCTTC
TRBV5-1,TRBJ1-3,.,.,CASSLGASGNTIYF,TGCGCCAGCAGCTTGGGGGCTTCTGGAAACACCATATATTTT
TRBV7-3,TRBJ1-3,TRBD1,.,CASSLRGPGGGGNTIYF,TGTGCCAGCAGCTTAAGGGGTCCAGGGGGCGGTGGAAACACCATATATTTT
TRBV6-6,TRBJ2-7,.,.,CASREQGRNEQYF,TGTGCCAGCAGAGAACAGGGTCGGAACGAGCAGTACTTC
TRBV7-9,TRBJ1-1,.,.,CASSLTANTEAFF,TGTGCCAGCAGCTTGACAGCTAACACTGAAGCTTTCTTT
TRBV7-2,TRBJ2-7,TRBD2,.,CASSTGTSPGEQYF,TGTGCCAGCAGCACCGGGACTAGCCCGGGCGAGCAGTACTTC
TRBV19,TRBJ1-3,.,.,CASVDRRHISGNTIYF,TGTGCCAGTGTTGACAGGCGTCACATCTCTGGAAACACCATATATTTT
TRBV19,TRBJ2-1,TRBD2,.,CASSPTSGRSHEQFF,TGTGCCAGTAGTCCGACTAGCGGGAGAAGCCATGAGCAGTTCTTC
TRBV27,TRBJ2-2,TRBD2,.,CASSLSRGGAGELFF,TGTGCCAGCAGTCTCTCCCGGGGGGGGGCCGGGGAGCTGTTTTTT
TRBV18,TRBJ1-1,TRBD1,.,CASSPRQGAGTEAFF,TGTGCCAGCTCACCAAGACAGGGGGCGGGAACTGAAGCTTTCTTT